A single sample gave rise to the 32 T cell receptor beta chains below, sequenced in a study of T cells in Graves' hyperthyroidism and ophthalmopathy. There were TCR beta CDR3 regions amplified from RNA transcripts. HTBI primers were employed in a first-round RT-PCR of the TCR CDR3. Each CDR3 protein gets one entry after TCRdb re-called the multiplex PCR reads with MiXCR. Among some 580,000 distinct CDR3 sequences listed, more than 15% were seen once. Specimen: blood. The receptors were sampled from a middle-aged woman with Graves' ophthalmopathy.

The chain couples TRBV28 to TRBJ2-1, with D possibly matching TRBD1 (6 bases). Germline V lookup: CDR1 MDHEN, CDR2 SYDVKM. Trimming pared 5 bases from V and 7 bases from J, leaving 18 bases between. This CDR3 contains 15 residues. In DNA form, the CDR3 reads TGTGCCAGCAGTCTTCTCCACCAGGGGAGTAATGAGCAGTTCTTC. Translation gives CASSLLHQGSNEQFF. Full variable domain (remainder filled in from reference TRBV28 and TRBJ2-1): DVKVTQSSRYLVKRTGEKVFLECVQDMDHENMFWYRQDPGLGLRLIYFSYDVKMKEKGDIPEGYSVSREKKERFSLILESASTNQTSMYLCASSLLHQGSNEQFFGPGTRLTVL.

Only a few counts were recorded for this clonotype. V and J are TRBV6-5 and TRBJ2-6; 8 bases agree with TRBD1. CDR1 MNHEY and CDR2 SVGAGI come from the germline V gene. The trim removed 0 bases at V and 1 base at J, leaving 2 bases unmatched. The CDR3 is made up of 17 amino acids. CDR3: CASSYSRTGSGANVLTF. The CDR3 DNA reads TGTGCCAGCAGTTACTCAAGGACAGGGTCTGGGGCCAACGTCCTGACTTTC.

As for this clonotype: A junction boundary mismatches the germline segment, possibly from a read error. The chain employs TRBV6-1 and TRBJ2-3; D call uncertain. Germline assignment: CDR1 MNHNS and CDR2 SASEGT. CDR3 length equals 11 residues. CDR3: CAISGGETQYF. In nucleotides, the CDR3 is TGTGCCATCAGTGGTGGCGAGACGCAGTATTTT.

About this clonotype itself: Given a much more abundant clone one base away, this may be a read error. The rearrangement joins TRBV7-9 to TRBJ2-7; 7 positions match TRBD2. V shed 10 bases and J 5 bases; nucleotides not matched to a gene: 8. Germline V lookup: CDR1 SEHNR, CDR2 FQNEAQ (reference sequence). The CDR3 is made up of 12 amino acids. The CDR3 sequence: CATSGGAHEQYF. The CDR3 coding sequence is TGTGCCACCTCGGGGGGAGCCCACGAGCAGTACTTC.

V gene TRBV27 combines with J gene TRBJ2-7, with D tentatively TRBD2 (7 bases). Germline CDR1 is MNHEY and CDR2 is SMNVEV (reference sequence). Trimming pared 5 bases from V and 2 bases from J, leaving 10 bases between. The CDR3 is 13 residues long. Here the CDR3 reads CASSAGDTYEQYF. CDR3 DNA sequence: TGTGCCAGCAGTGCGGGGGACACCTACGAGCAGTACTTC.

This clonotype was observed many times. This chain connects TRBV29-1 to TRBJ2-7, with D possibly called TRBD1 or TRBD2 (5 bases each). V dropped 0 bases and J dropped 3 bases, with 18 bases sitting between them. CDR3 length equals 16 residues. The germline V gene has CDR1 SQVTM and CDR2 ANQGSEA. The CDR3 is CSVEDVEDIQGYEQYF. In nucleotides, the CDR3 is TGCAGCGTTGAAGACGTGGAGGACATCCAGGGCTACGAGCAGTACTTC.

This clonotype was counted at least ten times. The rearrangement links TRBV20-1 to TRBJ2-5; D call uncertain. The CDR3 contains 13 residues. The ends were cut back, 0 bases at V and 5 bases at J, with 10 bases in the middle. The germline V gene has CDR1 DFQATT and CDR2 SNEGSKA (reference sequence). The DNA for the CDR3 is TGCAGTGCTAGAGATCGGCGAGGTGAGACCCAGTACTTC. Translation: CSARDRRGETQYF.

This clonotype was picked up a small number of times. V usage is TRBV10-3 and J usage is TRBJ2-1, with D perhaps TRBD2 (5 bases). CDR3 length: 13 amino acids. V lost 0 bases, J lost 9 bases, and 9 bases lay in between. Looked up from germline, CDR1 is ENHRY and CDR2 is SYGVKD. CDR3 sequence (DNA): TGTGCCATCAGTGAGTCTGGGAGTGGTGAGCAGTTCTTC. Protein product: CAISESGSGEQFF.

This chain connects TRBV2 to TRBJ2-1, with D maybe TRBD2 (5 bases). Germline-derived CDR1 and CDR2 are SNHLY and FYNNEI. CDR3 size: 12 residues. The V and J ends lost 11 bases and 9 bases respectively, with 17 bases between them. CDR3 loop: CAVLTSSSEQFF. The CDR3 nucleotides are TGTGCCGTATTAACTAGTTCCAGTGAGCAGTTCTTC.

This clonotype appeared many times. The CDR3 sequence: CAWSASWAVSYEQYF. The CDR3 nucleotides read TGTGCCTGGAGCGCTTCCTGGGCAGTCTCCTACGAGCAGTACTTC. This sequence joins TRBV30 and TRBJ2-7, with unresolved D. The germline gives CDR1 GTSNPN, CDR2 SVGIG (reference sequence). Trimming shortened V by 3 bases and J by 0 bases, and 15 bases separated the two germline ends. There are 15 residues in the CDR3.

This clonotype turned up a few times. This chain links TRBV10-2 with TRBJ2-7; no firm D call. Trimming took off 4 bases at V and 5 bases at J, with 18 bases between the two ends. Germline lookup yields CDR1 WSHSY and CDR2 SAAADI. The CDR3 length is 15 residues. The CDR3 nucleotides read TGCGCCAGCAGTGCTGGGCTAGAGCTTCGGGACGAGCAGTACTTC. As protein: CASSAGLELRDEQYF.

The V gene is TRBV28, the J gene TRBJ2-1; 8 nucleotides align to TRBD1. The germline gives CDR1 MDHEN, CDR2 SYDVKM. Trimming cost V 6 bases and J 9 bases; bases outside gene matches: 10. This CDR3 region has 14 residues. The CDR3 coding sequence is TGTGCCAGCAGCGTGCAGGGGGCGCTGGGTGAGCAGTTCTTC. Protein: CASSVQGALGEQFF.

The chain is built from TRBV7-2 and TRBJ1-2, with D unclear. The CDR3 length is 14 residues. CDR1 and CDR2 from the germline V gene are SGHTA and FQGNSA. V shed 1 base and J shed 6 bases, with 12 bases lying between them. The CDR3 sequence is CASSLVGGEDGYTF. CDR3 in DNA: TGTGCCAGCAGCTTAGTCGGTGGGGAAGATGGCTACACCTTC. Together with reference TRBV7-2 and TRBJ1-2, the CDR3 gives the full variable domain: GAGVSQSPSNKVTEKGKDVELRCDPISGHTALYWYRQSLGQGLEFLIYFQGNSAPDKSGLPSDRFSAERTGGSVSTLTIQRTQQEDSAVYLCASSLVGGEDGYTFGSGTRLTVV.

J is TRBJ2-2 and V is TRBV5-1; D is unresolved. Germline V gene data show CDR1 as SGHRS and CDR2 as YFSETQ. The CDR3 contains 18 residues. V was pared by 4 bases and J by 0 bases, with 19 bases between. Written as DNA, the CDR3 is TGCGCCAGCAGCCCCCCAAGTCCGCAAGCCGCGAACACCGGGGAGCTGTTTTTT. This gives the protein CASSPPSPQAANTGELFF.

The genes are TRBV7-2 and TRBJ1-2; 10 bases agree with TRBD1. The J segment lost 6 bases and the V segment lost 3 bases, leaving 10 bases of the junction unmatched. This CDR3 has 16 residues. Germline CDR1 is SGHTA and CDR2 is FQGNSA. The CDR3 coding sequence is TGTGCCAGCAGCTTCCCGGGACAGGGGTATCTTGATGGCTACACCTTC. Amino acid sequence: CASSFPGQGYLDGYTF.

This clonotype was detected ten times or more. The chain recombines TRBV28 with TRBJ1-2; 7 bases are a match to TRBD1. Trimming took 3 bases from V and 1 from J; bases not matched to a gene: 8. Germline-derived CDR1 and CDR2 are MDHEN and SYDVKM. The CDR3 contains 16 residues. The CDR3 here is CASSLLQGRDNYGYTF. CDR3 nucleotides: TGTGCCAGCAGTTTGTTACAGGGGCGGGATAACTATGGCTACACCTTC.

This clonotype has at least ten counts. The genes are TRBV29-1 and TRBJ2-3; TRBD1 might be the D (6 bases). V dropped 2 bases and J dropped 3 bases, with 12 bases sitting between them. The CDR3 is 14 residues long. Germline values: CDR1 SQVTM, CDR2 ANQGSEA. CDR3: CSVELVRGTDTQYF. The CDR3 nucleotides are TGCAGCGTTGAATTAGTCAGGGGAACAGATACGCAGTATTTT.

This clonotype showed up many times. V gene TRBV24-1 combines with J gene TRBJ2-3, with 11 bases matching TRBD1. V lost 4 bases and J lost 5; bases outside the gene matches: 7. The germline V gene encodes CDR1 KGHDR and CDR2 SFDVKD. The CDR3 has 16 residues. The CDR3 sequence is CATSDVGQGARDTQYF. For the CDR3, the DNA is TGTGCCACCAGTGACGTCGGACAGGGGGCGCGAGATACGCAGTATTTT.

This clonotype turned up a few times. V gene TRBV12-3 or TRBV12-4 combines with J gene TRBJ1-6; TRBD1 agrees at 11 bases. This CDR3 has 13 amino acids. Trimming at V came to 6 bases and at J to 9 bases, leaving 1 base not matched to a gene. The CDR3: CASRDRGLSPLHF. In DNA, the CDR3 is TGTGCCAGCAGGGACAGGGGGCTTTCACCCCTCCACTTT.

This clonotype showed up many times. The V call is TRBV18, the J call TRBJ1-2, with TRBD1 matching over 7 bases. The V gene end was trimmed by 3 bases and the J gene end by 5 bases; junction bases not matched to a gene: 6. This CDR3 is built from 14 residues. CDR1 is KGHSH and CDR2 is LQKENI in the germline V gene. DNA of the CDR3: TGTGCCAGCTCACCCCCAGGGGGTTATTATGGCTACACCTTC. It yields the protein CASSPPGGYYGYTF. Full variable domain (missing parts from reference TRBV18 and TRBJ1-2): NAGVMQNPRHLVRRRGQEARLRCSPMKGHSHVYWYRQLPEEGLKFMVYLQKENIIDESGMPKERFSAEFPKEGPSILRIQQVVRGDSAAYFCASSPPGGYYGYTFGSGTRLTVV.

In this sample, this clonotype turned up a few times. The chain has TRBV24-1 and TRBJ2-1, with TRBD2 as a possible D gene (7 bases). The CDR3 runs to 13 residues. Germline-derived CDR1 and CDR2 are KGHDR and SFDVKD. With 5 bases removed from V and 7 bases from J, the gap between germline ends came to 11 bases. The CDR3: CATSGGGGNEQFF. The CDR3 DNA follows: TGTGCCACCAGTGGCGGGGGCGGAAATGAGCAGTTCTTC.

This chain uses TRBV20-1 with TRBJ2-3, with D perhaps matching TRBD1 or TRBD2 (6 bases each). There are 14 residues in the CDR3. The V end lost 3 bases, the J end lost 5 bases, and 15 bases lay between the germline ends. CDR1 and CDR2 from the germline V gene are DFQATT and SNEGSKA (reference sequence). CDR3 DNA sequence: TGCAGTGCTAGGCTGAGGGGGGCGGGAGATACGCAGTATTTT. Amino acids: CSARLRGAGDTQYF.

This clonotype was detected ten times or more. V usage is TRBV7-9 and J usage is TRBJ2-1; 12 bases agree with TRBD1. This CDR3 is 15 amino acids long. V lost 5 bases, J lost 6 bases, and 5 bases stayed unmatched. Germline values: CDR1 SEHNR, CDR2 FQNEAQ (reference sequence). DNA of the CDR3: TGTGCCAGCAGCCAATGGGGACAGGGGGCCAATGAGCAGTTCTTC. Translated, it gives CASSQWGQGANEQFF.

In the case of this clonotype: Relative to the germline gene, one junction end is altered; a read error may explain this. This chain's CDR3 is CASRTGLNTKAFF. The CDR3 DNA reads as TGTGCCAGCAGGACAGGGTTGAACACTAAAGCTTTCTTT. The V gene is TRBV27, the J gene TRBJ1-1; 7 bases are shared with TRBD1. CDR1 and CDR2 (germline): MNHEY, SMNVEV (reference sequence). The CDR3 runs to 13 residues.

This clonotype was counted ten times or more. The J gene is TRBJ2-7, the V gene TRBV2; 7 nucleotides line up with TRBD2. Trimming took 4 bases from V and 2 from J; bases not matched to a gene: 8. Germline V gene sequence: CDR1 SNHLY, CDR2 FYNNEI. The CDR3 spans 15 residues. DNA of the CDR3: TGTGCCAGCAGTGCGGAGGGACTACCAACCTACGAGCAGTACTTC. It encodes CASSAEGLPTYEQYF.

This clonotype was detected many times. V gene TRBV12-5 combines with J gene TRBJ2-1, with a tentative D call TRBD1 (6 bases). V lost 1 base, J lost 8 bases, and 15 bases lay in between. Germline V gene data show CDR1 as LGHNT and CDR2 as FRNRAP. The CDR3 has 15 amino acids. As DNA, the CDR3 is TGTGCTAGTGGTTTGGACAGGGTTGACTTAGATGAGCAGTTCTTC. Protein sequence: CASGLDRVDLDEQFF.

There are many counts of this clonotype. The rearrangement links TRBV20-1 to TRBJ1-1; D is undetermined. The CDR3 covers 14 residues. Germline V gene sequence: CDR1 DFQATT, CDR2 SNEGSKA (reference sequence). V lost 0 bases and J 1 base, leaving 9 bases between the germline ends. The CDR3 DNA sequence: TGCAGTGCTAGAGATGATGGCAGGAACACTGAAGCTTTCTTT. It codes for CSARDDGRNTEAFF.

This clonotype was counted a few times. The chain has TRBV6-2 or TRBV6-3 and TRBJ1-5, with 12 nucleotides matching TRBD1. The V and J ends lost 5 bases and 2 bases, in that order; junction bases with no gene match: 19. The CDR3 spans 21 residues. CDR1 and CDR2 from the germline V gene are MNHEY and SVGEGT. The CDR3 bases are TGTGCCAGCAGTACGAAGGGACAGGGGGCGGTCGGGTTTAGAGGCAATCAGCCCCAGCATTTT. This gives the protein CASSTKGQGAVGFRGNQPQHF.

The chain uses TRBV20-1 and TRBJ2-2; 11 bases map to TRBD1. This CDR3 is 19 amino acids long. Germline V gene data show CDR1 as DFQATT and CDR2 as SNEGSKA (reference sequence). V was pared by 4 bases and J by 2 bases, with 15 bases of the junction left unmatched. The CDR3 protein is CSATHPGQGGDSNTGELFF. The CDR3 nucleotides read TGCAGTGCTACTCATCCGGGACAGGGGGGTGATAGTAACACCGGGGAGCTGTTTTTT.

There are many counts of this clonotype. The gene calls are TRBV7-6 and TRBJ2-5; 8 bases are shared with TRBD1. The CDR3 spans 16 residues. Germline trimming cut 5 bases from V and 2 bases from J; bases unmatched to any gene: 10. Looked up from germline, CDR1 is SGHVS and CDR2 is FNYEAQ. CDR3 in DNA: TGTGCCAGCAGCCCCCAGAGGGACAGGCGTCAAGAGACCCAGTACTTC. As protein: CASSPQRDRRQETQYF.

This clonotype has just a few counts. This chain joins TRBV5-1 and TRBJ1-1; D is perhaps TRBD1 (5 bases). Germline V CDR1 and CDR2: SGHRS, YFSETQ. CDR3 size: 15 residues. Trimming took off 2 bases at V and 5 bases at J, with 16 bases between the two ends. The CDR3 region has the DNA TGCGCCAGCAGCTTCCAGGGCACCCACGGGACTGAAGCTTTCTTT. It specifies CASSFQGTHGTEAFF.

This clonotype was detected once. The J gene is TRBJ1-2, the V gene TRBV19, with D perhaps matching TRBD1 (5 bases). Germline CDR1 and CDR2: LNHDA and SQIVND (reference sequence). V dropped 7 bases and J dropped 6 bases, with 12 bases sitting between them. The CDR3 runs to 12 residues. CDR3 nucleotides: TGTGCCAGTAAAAATGGGGCAGATGGCTACACCTTC. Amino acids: CASKNGADGYTF.